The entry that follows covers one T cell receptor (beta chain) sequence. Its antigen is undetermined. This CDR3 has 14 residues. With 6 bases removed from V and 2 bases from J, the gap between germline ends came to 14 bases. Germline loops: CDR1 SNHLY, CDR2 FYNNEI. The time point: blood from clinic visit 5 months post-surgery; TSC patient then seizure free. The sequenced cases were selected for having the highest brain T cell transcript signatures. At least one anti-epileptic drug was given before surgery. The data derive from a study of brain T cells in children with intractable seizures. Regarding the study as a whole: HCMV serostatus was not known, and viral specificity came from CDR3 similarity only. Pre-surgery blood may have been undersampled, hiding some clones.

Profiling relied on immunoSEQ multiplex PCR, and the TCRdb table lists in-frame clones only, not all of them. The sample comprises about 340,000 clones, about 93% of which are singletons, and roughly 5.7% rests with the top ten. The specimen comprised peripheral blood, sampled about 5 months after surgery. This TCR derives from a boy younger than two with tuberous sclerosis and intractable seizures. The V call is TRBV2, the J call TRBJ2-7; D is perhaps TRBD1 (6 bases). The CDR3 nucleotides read TGTGCCAGCAGGAACTTCGGACAGACCTACGAGCAGTACTTC. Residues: CASRNFGQTYEQYF.